This TCR beta chain comes out of a study of blood T cell repertoires in COVID-19. The wider study: Material from acute and convalescent COVID-19 was sourced from the United States, Italy and Spain. Sample material is recorded as cDNA or gDNA derived from T cells, B-cell-depleted T cells, or PBMCs.

The repertoire was sequenced with immunoSEQ multiplex PCR; TCRdb's copy has only in-frame clones and lacks some. The sample consists of about 61,000 clones, about 77% of them appearing once. The clonotype comes from a man at least 80 years old with active or convalescent COVID-19. Source material: peripheral blood.

This CDR3 reads CASSTLTGVESGNTIYF. The CDR3 DNA reads TGTGCCAGTAGTACCCTGACAGGAGTGGAGTCTGGAAACACCATATATTTT. This chain joins TRBV19 and TRBJ1-3, with a weak D call TRBD1 (6 bases). This CDR3 is 17 amino acids long. CDR1 and CDR2 (germline): LNHDA, SQIVND (reference sequence). Trimming shortened V by 4 bases and J by 1 base, and 17 bases separated the two germline ends. Variable domain in full (rest from reference TRBV19 and TRBJ1-3): DGGITQSPKYLFRKEGQNVTLSCEQNLNHDAMYWYRQDPGQGLRLIYYSQIVNDFQKGDIAEGYSVSREKKESFPLTVTSAQKNPTAFYLCASSTLTGVESGNTIYFGEGSWLTVV.